The rows below give T cell receptor beta chains drawn from one sample of a study of cytomegalovirus exposure and HLA in healthy donors. Profiled with immunoSEQ multiplex PCR; TCRdb holds only in-frame clones, not every one. Of 62,000 or so clones listed, 83% are singletons. The sample was PBMCs. The receptors here all came from a man aged 30 to 45 in good health and CMV-seronegative. Both conserved end residues are part of each CDR3. The order of the fields is J gene, V gene, D gene, clone size, CDR3 DNA, CDR3 protein. The D gene is left open where the match is weak. Expanded clones are given a class, and other clones once, few, many or no size at all.

j_gene: TRBJ2-1; v_gene: TRBV9; d_gene: .; abundance: few; CDR3nt: TGTGCCAGCAGCGTAGGCGGGATTGGCAATGAGCAGTTCTTC; CDR3aa: CASSVGGIGNEQFF
j_gene: TRBJ2-7; v_gene: TRBV4-3; d_gene: TRBD2; abundance: .; CDR3nt: TGCGCCAGCAGCCAAGGACTAGCCTCCTACGAGCAGTACTTC; CDR3aa: CASSQGLASYEQYF
j_gene: TRBJ1-1; v_gene: TRBV5-8; d_gene: .; abundance: .; CDR3nt: TGTGCCTGGGCAGGGAAGAGCCCGAACACTGAAGCTTTCTTT; CDR3aa: CAWAGKSPNTEAFF
j_gene: TRBJ2-7; v_gene: TRBV2; d_gene: .; abundance: .; CDR3nt: TGTGCCACCTTGGGGGGGGCCGAGTCCTACGAGCAGTACTTC; CDR3aa: CATLGGAESYEQYF
j_gene: TRBJ2-1; v_gene: TRBV7-2; d_gene: .; abundance: .; CDR3nt: TGTGCCAGCAGCCCCCCCGGTGCGGCCTACAATGAGCAGTTCTTC; CDR3aa: CASSPPGAAYNEQFF
j_gene: TRBJ2-3; v_gene: TRBV5-4; d_gene: .; abundance: .; CDR3nt: TGTGCCAGCAGCTTGGGGGGGGGCTGGACAGATACGCAGTATTTT; CDR3aa: CASSLGGGWTDTQYF
j_gene: TRBJ2-3; v_gene: TRBV25-1; d_gene: TRBD2; abundance: .; CDR3nt: TGTGCCAGCAGTGCTCGACTAGCTTCTGTGACAGATACGCAGTATTTT; CDR3aa: CASSARLASVTDTQYF
j_gene: TRBJ2-3; v_gene: TRBV5-6; d_gene: .; abundance: .; CDR3nt: TGTGCCAGCAGCCTCAGGGAAACCCCAGATACGCAGTATTTT; CDR3aa: CASSLRETPDTQYF
j_gene: TRBJ1-6; v_gene: TRBV19; d_gene: .; abundance: .; CDR3nt: TGTGCCAGTAGTATCCTCCTGGGTCCTTCAAGAGGCCCGAATTCACCCCTCCACTTT; CDR3aa: CASSILLGPSRGPNSPLHF
j_gene: TRBJ2-3; v_gene: TRBV11-2; d_gene: .; abundance: once; CDR3nt: TGTGCCAGCAGCCCCGTCGGGAGACAGGGATACACAGATACGCAGTATTTT; CDR3aa: CASSPVGRQGYTDTQYF
j_gene: TRBJ1-3; v_gene: TRBV2; d_gene: .; abundance: .; CDR3nt: TGTGCCAGCAGTGTCGGAGGCGGCTATACTGGAAACACCATATATTTT; CDR3aa: CASSVGGGYTGNTIYF
j_gene: TRBJ2-6; v_gene: TRBV2; d_gene: TRBD1; abundance: .; CDR3nt: TGTGCCAGCACCGCCGGGACAGGGGGCACTGGGGCCAACGTCCTGACTTTC; CDR3aa: CASTAGTGGTGANVLTF
j_gene: TRBJ1-4; v_gene: TRBV7-8; d_gene: .; abundance: once; CDR3nt: TGTGCCAGCAGCCGTTACGGAGAAACTAATGAAAAACTGTTTTTT; CDR3aa: CASSRYGETNEKLFF
j_gene: TRBJ2-1; v_gene: TRBV12-5; d_gene: TRBD2; abundance: .; CDR3nt: TGTGCTAGTGGTCAGGGACTAGCGGGCTACAATGAGCAGTTCTTC; CDR3aa: CASGQGLAGYNEQFF
j_gene: TRBJ2-7; v_gene: TRBV7-2; d_gene: TRBD1; abundance: .; CDR3nt: TGTGCCAGCAGCATAACCGACAGGGCAACCTACGAGCAGTACTTC; CDR3aa: CASSITDRATYEQYF
j_gene: TRBJ2-1; v_gene: TRBV9; d_gene: TRBD2; abundance: .; CDR3nt: TGTGCCAGCAGCGCCACCGGGACTAGCGTATACAATGAGCAGTTCTTC; CDR3aa: CASSATGTSVYNEQFF
j_gene: TRBJ1-4; v_gene: TRBV25-1; d_gene: .; abundance: .; CDR3nt: TGTGCCAGCACCCTGGGGGGGGCCGGGGAAAAACTGTTTTTT; CDR3aa: CASTLGGAGEKLFF
j_gene: TRBJ1-2; v_gene: TRBV7-9; d_gene: .; abundance: .; CDR3nt: TGTGCCAGCAACATGGGAGCGGGGTATGGCTACACCTTC; CDR3aa: CASNMGAGYGYTF
j_gene: TRBJ2-1; v_gene: TRBV7-9; d_gene: TRBD2; abundance: .; CDR3nt: TGTGCCAGCAGCTTAGAGACTAGCGGGAGGTGGAATGAGCAGTTCTTC; CDR3aa: CASSLETSGRWNEQFF
j_gene: TRBJ1-1; v_gene: TRBV5-1; d_gene: .; abundance: .; CDR3nt: TGCGCCAGCAGCTTGGTGGGGGGAGAGAACACTGAAGCTTTCTTT; CDR3aa: CASSLVGGENTEAFF
j_gene: TRBJ2-1; v_gene: TRBV5-6; d_gene: .; abundance: .; CDR3nt: TGTGCCAGCAGCCGTTGGGTCCAAACAGGACCAACCTACAATGAGCAGTTCTTC; CDR3aa: CASSRWVQTGPTYNEQFF
j_gene: TRBJ2-7; v_gene: TRBV19; d_gene: .; abundance: .; CDR3nt: TGTGCCAGTAGTAGCCCAGGCGCCGGGGTCGAGCAGTACTTC; CDR3aa: CASSSPGAGVEQYF
j_gene: TRBJ2-1; v_gene: TRBV11-3; d_gene: TRBD2; abundance: .; CDR3nt: TGTGCCAGCAGCGAGGGAGGACTAGCGGCGGCAGGGCAGTTCTTC; CDR3aa: CASSEGGLAAAGQFF
j_gene: TRBJ2-1; v_gene: TRBV20-1; d_gene: .; abundance: .; CDR3nt: TGCAGTGCTACCCAAAATGAGCAGTTCTTC; CDR3aa: CSATQNEQFF
j_gene: TRBJ1-4; v_gene: TRBV28; d_gene: .; abundance: .; CDR3nt: TGTGCCAGCAGTTCCACAGATGAAAAACTGTTTTTT; CDR3aa: CASSSTDEKLFF
j_gene: TRBJ1-4; v_gene: TRBV9; d_gene: TRBD1; abundance: .; CDR3nt: TGTGCCAGCAGCGTAGGACAGGGGAATGAAAAACTGTTTTTT; CDR3aa: CASSVGQGNEKLFF
j_gene: TRBJ2-1; v_gene: TRBV2; d_gene: TRBD1; abundance: .; CDR3nt: TGTGCCAGCAGTGAGATTCCCCGACAGGGGGCCTTGGGGAATGAGCAGTTCTTC; CDR3aa: CASSEIPRQGALGNEQFF
j_gene: TRBJ1-5; v_gene: TRBV7-9; d_gene: .; abundance: .; CDR3nt: TGTGCCAGCAGCTTAGGGTCAGGGGTTATCAATCAGCCCCAGCATTTT; CDR3aa: CASSLGSGVINQPQHF
j_gene: TRBJ2-3; v_gene: TRBV18; d_gene: .; abundance: .; CDR3nt: TGTGCCAGCTCACCACGACCACGGGGCACAGATACGCAGTATTTT; CDR3aa: CASSPRPRGTDTQYF
j_gene: TRBJ2-3; v_gene: TRBV9; d_gene: TRBD2; abundance: .; CDR3nt: TGTGCCAGCAGCGTAAACGGCGGGGGGGATACGCAGTATTTT; CDR3aa: CASSVNGGGDTQYF
j_gene: TRBJ2-1; v_gene: TRBV7-3; d_gene: .; abundance: once; CDR3nt: TGTGCCAGCAGCTTACTCGGGAGCTCCTACAATGAGCAGTTCTTC; CDR3aa: CASSLLGSSYNEQFF
j_gene: TRBJ1-4; v_gene: TRBV4-3; d_gene: .; abundance: .; CDR3nt: TGCGCCAGCAGTCAGGACAGAAAGAATGAAAAACTGTTTTTT; CDR3aa: CASSQDRKNEKLFF
j_gene: TRBJ2-7; v_gene: TRBV7-2; d_gene: .; abundance: .; CDR3nt: TGTGCCAGCAGTAGGGACACCTACGAGCAGTACTTC; CDR3aa: CASSRDTYEQYF
j_gene: TRBJ1-2; v_gene: TRBV29-1; d_gene: .; abundance: .; CDR3nt: TGCAGCGTTGTGGGGGTAATAAGGGGGTCGGAGTATGGCTACACCTTC; CDR3aa: CSVVGVIRGSEYGYTF
j_gene: TRBJ2-3; v_gene: TRBV6-5; d_gene: .; abundance: .; CDR3nt: TGTGCCAGCAGTTACACCTCTACCCCCCATACGCAGTATTTT; CDR3aa: CASSYTSTPHTQYF
j_gene: TRBJ2-1; v_gene: TRBV7-9; d_gene: .; abundance: .; CDR3nt: TGTTCCAGCAGCTTAGCGCAACAGAACAATGAGCAGTTCTTC; CDR3aa: CSSSLAQQNNEQFF
j_gene: TRBJ1-2; v_gene: TRBV9; d_gene: .; abundance: .; CDR3nt: TGTGCCAGCAGCGTAGATCTCGGTTTCTATGGCTACACCTTC; CDR3aa: CASSVDLGFYGYTF
j_gene: TRBJ1-5; v_gene: TRBV7-2; d_gene: .; abundance: .; CDR3nt: TGTGCCAGCAGCGCAACGTATCTAGGTTATAGCAATCAGCCCCAGCATTTT; CDR3aa: CASSATYLGYSNQPQHF
j_gene: TRBJ2-5; v_gene: TRBV5-4; d_gene: TRBD2; abundance: .; CDR3nt: TGTGCCAGCAGCTTGGCGGGGGGGCCACGGGAGACCCAGTACTTC; CDR3aa: CASSLAGGPRETQYF
j_gene: TRBJ2-7; v_gene: TRBV5-4; d_gene: TRBD1; abundance: .; CDR3nt: TGTGCCAGCAGCTACCCGGGACAGGTCGCCCACGAGCAGTACTTC; CDR3aa: CASSYPGQVAHEQYF
j_gene: TRBJ2-7; v_gene: TRBV28; d_gene: TRBD1; abundance: .; CDR3nt: TGTGCCAGCAGGACAGGGGGCTACGAGCAGTACTTC; CDR3aa: CASRTGGYEQYF
j_gene: TRBJ2-7; v_gene: TRBV6-1; d_gene: .; abundance: .; CDR3nt: TGTGCCAGGTCTAACTACGAGCAGTACTTC; CDR3aa: CARSNYEQYF